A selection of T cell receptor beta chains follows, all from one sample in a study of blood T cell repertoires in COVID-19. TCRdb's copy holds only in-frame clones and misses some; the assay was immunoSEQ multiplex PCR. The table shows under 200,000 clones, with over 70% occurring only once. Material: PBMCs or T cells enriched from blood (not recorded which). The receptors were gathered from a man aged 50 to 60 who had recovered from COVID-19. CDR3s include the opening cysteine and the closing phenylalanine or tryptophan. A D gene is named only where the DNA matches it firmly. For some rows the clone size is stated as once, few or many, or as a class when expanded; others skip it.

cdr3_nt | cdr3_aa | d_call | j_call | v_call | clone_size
TGTGCCACCGTCAGCCCCCCTAGAGAGTACGAGCAGTACTTC | CATVSPPREYEQYF | NA | TRBJ2-7 | TRBV10-3 | NA
TGTGCCAGCAGTGGACAGGGATTGAGCACCGGGGAGCTGTTTTTT | CASSGQGLSTGELFF | TRBD1 | TRBJ2-2 | TRBV9 | NA
TGTGCCAGCAGCTCGGGGGAAGAGACCCAGTACTTC | CASSSGEETQYF | NA | TRBJ2-5 | TRBV5-8 | NA
TGCAGTGCTAGTTCGGGGGTTAATGAAAAACTGTTTTTT | CSASSGVNEKLFF | NA | TRBJ1-4 | TRBV20-1 | NA
TGTGCCAGTCAGACAGGGCGAGGGGAGCAGTACTTC | CASQTGRGEQYF | TRBD1 | TRBJ2-7 | TRBV6-5 | few
TGTGCCAGCAGTTACTCCAGGGCGGAGGGAATACTAGCGGGAAGCTCCGGGGAGCTGTTTTTT | CASSYSRAEGILAGSSGELFF | TRBD2 | TRBJ2-2 | TRBV6-2/TRBV6-3 | few
TGCAGCGAGGGACACGTCACAGATACGCAGTATTTT | CSEGHVTDTQYF | NA | TRBJ2-3 | TRBV29-1 | NA
TGTGCCAGCAGCTTAGCGGAGGAGATGGGGACTTACAATGAGCAGTTCTTC | CASSLAEEMGTYNEQFF | NA | TRBJ2-1 | TRBV11-2 | NA
TGTGCCAGCAGCAAGGACAGGGGAAACAATGAGCAGTTCTTC | CASSKDRGNNEQFF | TRBD1 | TRBJ2-1 | TRBV7-2 | few
TGCGCCAGCAGACAGGGGGGTCCCAATTCACCCCTCCACTTT | CASRQGGPNSPLHF | TRBD1 | TRBJ1-6 | TRBV10-1 | NA
TGCGCCAGCAGCCCCTTAAGCGGGGGGGCCTACAATGAGCAGTTCTTC | CASSPLSGGAYNEQFF | TRBD2 | TRBJ2-1 | TRBV5-1 | NA
TGTGCCAGCAGGGCAAGGGGGGGATGGAGGGGAAATCAGCCCCAGCATTTT | CASRARGGWRGNQPQHF | NA | TRBJ1-5 | TRBV25-1 | NA
TGTGCCAGCAGCTTCACTGGGACAGCCAACTACGAGCAGTACTTC | CASSFTGTANYEQYF | TRBD1 | TRBJ2-7 | TRBV5-4 | once
TGTGCCAGCTCACCCTACTCTTCTTCGATACCTAATGAAAAACTGTTTTTT | CASSPYSSSIPNEKLFF | NA | TRBJ1-4 | TRBV18 | NA
TGTGCCAGCAGCAGCCAGATCAAATCGGGCTCCTATAATTCACCCCTCCACTTT | CASSSQIKSGSYNSPLHF | NA | TRBJ1-6 | TRBV21-1 | NA
TGTGCCAGCAGGGCGGACAGGAGACACTACGAGCAGTACTTC | CASRADRRHYEQYF | TRBD1 | TRBJ2-7 | TRBV6-5 | NA
TGTGCCATCGAACGCCAGCGTGGTAAGAATGAGCAGTTCTTC | CAIERQRGKNEQFF | NA | TRBJ2-1 | TRBV10-3 | NA
TGTGCCAGCAGCCAAGGGGCAGGGGGCGCGACCGGGGAGCTGTTTTTT | CASSQGAGGATGELFF | TRBD1 | TRBJ2-2 | TRBV4-2 | NA
TGTGCCAGCAGCTTGGATCGGGAGGGTCCGCGGGAGCAGTACTTC | CASSLDREGPREQYF | TRBD2 | TRBJ2-7 | TRBV5-4 | NA
TGCAGTGCTTCTCTCGACGAGCAGTACTTC | CSASLDEQYF | NA | TRBJ2-7 | TRBV20-1 | once
TGTGCCAGCAGCCGTCTAGTGGGTTATCAGCCCCAGCATTTT | CASSRLVGYQPQHF | NA | TRBJ1-5 | TRBV7-2 | NA
TGTGCCAGCAGTTTAATACAGGGGGGCTTTCCCCAGCATTTT | CASSLIQGGFPQHF | TRBD1 | TRBJ1-5 | TRBV28 | once
TGTGCCAGCAGCACCCCACGTCGACAGGGTGATCAGCCCCAGCATTTT | CASSTPRRQGDQPQHF | NA | TRBJ1-5 | TRBV21-1 | NA
TGCGCCAGCAGCCAAGGACAGGGGGCGATCACCTACGAGCAGTACTTC | CASSQGQGAITYEQYF | TRBD1 | TRBJ2-7 | TRBV5-1 | NA
TGTGCCAGCAGCCCAACAGGCAATCAGCCCCAGCATTTT | CASSPTGNQPQHF | NA | TRBJ1-5 | TRBV12-3/TRBV12-4 | NA
TGTGCCAGCAGCCTCCGACAGGGTCGTAATTCACCCCTCCACTTT | CASSLRQGRNSPLHF | TRBD1 | TRBJ1-6 | TRBV3-1/TRBV3-2 | NA
TGCGCCAGCAGCTACGGACAGGGGAGCTCCTACAATGAGCAGTTCTTC | CASSYGQGSSYNEQFF | TRBD1 | TRBJ2-1 | TRBV5-1 | NA
TGTGCCAGCAGTGAAGTACAGGGACCGGACGAGCAGTACTTC | CASSEVQGPDEQYF | NA | TRBJ2-7 | TRBV6-1 | once
TGTGCCAGCACCAACCTCCCGGTGGCTGAAGCTTTCTTT | CASTNLPVAEAFF | NA | TRBJ1-1 | TRBV28 | NA
TGTGCCAGTAGCCATCTCGGACAGGGCAGCTCTGGGGCCAACGTCCTGACTTTC | CASSHLGQGSSGANVLTF | TRBD1 | TRBJ2-6 | TRBV19 | NA
TGTGCCAGCAGCTTAGACAGTAGAAATGAGCAGTTCTTC | CASSLDSRNEQFF | NA | TRBJ2-1 | TRBV13 | NA
TGTGCCAGCAGCCTTATTGGGACAGCTTTCCCCTTTTACGAGCAGTACTTC | CASSLIGTAFPFYEQYF | TRBD1 | TRBJ2-7 | TRBV14 | few
TGTGCCAGCAGCAGGGGGGAAGAGACCCAGTACTTC | CASSRGEETQYF | NA | TRBJ2-5 | TRBV28 | NA
TGTGCCAGCAGCCTACTCTTACAGTCCGGGGGCACTGAAGCTTTCTTT | CASSLLLQSGGTEAFF | NA | TRBJ1-1 | TRBV7-9 | NA
TGTGCCAGCAGTCCATGGGGGGGGGTTCAGCATTTT | CASSPWGGVQHF | NA | TRBJ1-5 | TRBV27 | few
TGTGCCTGGAGTCCGGGACTAGCGGGGTCGGTGGATACGCAGTATTTT | CAWSPGLAGSVDTQYF | TRBD2 | TRBJ2-3 | TRBV30 | NA
TGTGCCAGCTCACCCGAGACAGGAGTATATTCACCCCTCCACTTT | CASSPETGVYSPLHF | NA | TRBJ1-6 | TRBV18 | few
TGTGCCAGCTCACCAAGGGGCGGCGGGGGCTCCTCTCACTCTGGGGCCAACGTCCTGACTTTC | CASSPRGGGGSSHSGANVLTF | NA | TRBJ2-6 | TRBV18 | once
TGTGCCAGCCTAGGGAGCAAGGATGAGCAGTTCTTC | CASLGSKDEQFF | NA | TRBJ2-1 | TRBV6-5 | NA
TGCGCCAGCAGCTGGGGGACTAGCGGGAGCGGGGAAGAGACCCAGTACTTC | CASSWGTSGSGEETQYF | TRBD2 | TRBJ2-5 | TRBV5-1 | once
TGTGCCAGCAGTTTATCAAGCGGGAGAACAGATACGCAGTATTTT | CASSLSSGRTDTQYF | TRBD2 | TRBJ2-3 | TRBV28 | once
TGTGCCAGCAGCTCCCAGGGGTCCGGGGAGCTGTTTTTT | CASSSQGSGELFF | NA | TRBJ2-2 | TRBV7-3 | NA
TGTGCCAGCAACTCCCGTGGGACAGGGGCCGGGGAGCTGTTTTTT | CASNSRGTGAGELFF | TRBD1 | TRBJ2-2 | TRBV28 | NA
TGTGCCAGCAGCTTGCTGGGGACACTAGACAATGAGCAGTTCTTC | CASSLLGTLDNEQFF | NA | TRBJ2-1 | TRBV5-6 | NA
TGTGCCAGCAGCTTGCTTTCCTACGAGCAGTACTTC | CASSLLSYEQYF | NA | TRBJ2-7 | TRBV5-8 | few
TGTGCCAGCAGCTTCGGTTTGGTAAATGAGCAGTTCTTC | CASSFGLVNEQFF | NA | TRBJ2-1 | TRBV11-3 | NA
TGTGCCAGCAGTTCTACCCCAGGGGCCTCTGGAAACACCATATATTTT | CASSSTPGASGNTIYF | NA | TRBJ1-3 | TRBV3-1/TRBV3-2 | few
TGTGCCAGCCAGTCAACAGGGGGTAATCAGCCCCAGCATTTT | CASQSTGGNQPQHF | TRBD1 | TRBJ1-5 | TRBV18 | NA
TGTGCCAGCAGTCCGGACTTTAATGAAAAACTGTTTTTT | CASSPDFNEKLFF | NA | TRBJ1-4 | TRBV25-1 | NA
TGCACCAGCAGCCAACCGGACCTTGACAGCACCGGGGAGCTGTTTTTT | CTSSQPDLDSTGELFF | NA | TRBJ2-2 | TRBV1 | NA
TGCGCCAGCAACAATCGCGGACAGGGCTACGAGCAGTACTTC | CASNNRGQGYEQYF | TRBD1 | TRBJ2-7 | TRBV5-1 | NA